A selection of T cell receptor beta chains follows, all from one sample in a study of vaccination effects on CD4 cells after COVID-19. Their target antigens are unknown. Clones were read by immunoSEQ multiplex PCR, and TCRdb kept only the in-frame ones, dropping some. The repertoire has tens of thousands of clones, less than 75% of them found once; the top ten carry about 2.5%. The specimen comprised CD4+ T cells from PBMCs cultured without peptide, sampled after COVID-19 vaccination. These receptors were taken from a human donor who received a COVID-19 vaccine. Both conserved end residues are trimmed from each CDR3. Fields, in order: V gene, CDR3 protein.

v_call: TRBV18
cdr3_aa: ASSPAGGDYGYT

v_call: TRBV12-5
cdr3_aa: ASGLTSGTTNTGELF

v_call: TRBV29-1
cdr3_aa: SVGATNYGYT

v_call: TRBV19
cdr3_aa: ASSKAGGRETQY

v_call: TRBV19
cdr3_aa: ASSIPRGAGDEQF

v_call: TRBV5-6
cdr3_aa: ASSLGKGANYGYT

v_call: TRBV29-1
cdr3_aa: SSDRGGDEQF

v_call: TRBV3-1/TRBV3-2
cdr3_aa: ASTPRWDSTEAF

v_call: TRBV7-2
cdr3_aa: ASSLTYGGGEETQY

v_call: TRBV4-1
cdr3_aa: ASSPYSALVEKLF

v_call: TRBV5-1
cdr3_aa: ASSLEHGGQPQH

v_call: TRBV4-1
cdr3_aa: ASSQLTNEKLF

v_call: TRBV28
cdr3_aa: ASSFSGGANTQY

v_call: TRBV5-1
cdr3_aa: ASSLAEAWGTAKNSPLH

v_call: TRBV18
cdr3_aa: ASSEYLGTGGGSPLH

v_call: TRBV18
cdr3_aa: ASSPSIHGQNSYGYT

v_call: TRBV9
cdr3_aa: ASSVGFSNQPQH

v_call: TRBV18
cdr3_aa: ASSLDLNQPQH

v_call: TRBV5-1
cdr3_aa: ASRSGKAGGELF

v_call: TRBV29-1
cdr3_aa: SVGDVEQF

v_call: TRBV19
cdr3_aa: ASRERTGPTTETQY

v_call: TRBV9
cdr3_aa: ASSVDLNTGGYGYT

v_call: TRBV25-1
cdr3_aa: ASSELSSGANVLT

v_call: TRBV9
cdr3_aa: ASSVDTGRGEKLF

v_call: TRBV7-9
cdr3_aa: ASSLRTDGYGYT

v_call: TRBV6-5
cdr3_aa: ASSSGRIQPQH

v_call: TRBV5-1
cdr3_aa: ASSLGGPSTDTQY

v_call: TRBV10-2
cdr3_aa: ASRSPGVGYGYT

v_call: TRBV9
cdr3_aa: ASSATPDSISD

v_call: TRBV5-1
cdr3_aa: ASSLGPGTGNYGYT

v_call: TRBV3-1/TRBV3-2
cdr3_aa: ASSQGGTGSGTEAF

v_call: TRBV30
cdr3_aa: AWTLGQGLLNTEAF

v_call: TRBV3-1/TRBV3-2
cdr3_aa: ASSQRSRYGYT

v_call: TRBV2
cdr3_aa: ASGLEGYQPQH

v_call: TRBV7-8
cdr3_aa: ASSLVRMQGTEKLF

v_call: TRBV19
cdr3_aa: ASSPGLSTDTQY

v_call: TRBV29-1
cdr3_aa: SVTTATEAF

v_call: TRBV19
cdr3_aa: ASSPGYENEKLF

v_call: TRBV19
cdr3_aa: ASSDYRSNYGYT

v_call: TRBV5-1
cdr3_aa: ASSEGQGTSWANVLT

v_call: TRBV5-6
cdr3_aa: ASGRGGGYT

v_call: TRBV30
cdr3_aa: AWNRLLNTEAF

v_call: TRBV24-1
cdr3_aa: ATSDPTTGGTEAF

v_call: TRBV5-6
cdr3_aa: ASSLWDRDTGELF

v_call: TRBV6-5
cdr3_aa: ASSRTTGQGGGYT

v_call: TRBV5-1
cdr3_aa: ASSWTGPRGEAF

v_call: TRBV4-3
cdr3_aa: ASSHIFQGNSNQPQH

v_call: TRBV6-6
cdr3_aa: ASSYRGGNEQF

v_call: TRBV5-1
cdr3_aa: ASSPVGRGLDTEAF